What follows is one TCR beta chain and its context. The record originates from a study of blood T cell repertoires in COVID-19. Germline V gene data show CDR1 as KGHDR and CDR2 as SFDVKD. Trimming shortened V by 0 bases and J by 0 bases, and 10 bases separated the two germline ends. CDR3 length equals 16 residues. Assay: immunoSEQ multiplex PCR; the TCRdb copy retains only in-frame clones and omits some. The table records fewer than 110,000 clones, roughly 87% of them present only once. The genes are TRBV24-1 and TRBJ1-1, with D tentatively TRBD1 (5 bases). The receptor was derived from a human donor in a cohort sampled during active COVID-19. Sample: peripheral blood. The CDR3 here is CATSDLPDRLNTEAFF. The CDR3 DNA is TGTGCCACCAGTGATTTGCCCGACAGATTGAACACTGAAGCTTTCTTT.